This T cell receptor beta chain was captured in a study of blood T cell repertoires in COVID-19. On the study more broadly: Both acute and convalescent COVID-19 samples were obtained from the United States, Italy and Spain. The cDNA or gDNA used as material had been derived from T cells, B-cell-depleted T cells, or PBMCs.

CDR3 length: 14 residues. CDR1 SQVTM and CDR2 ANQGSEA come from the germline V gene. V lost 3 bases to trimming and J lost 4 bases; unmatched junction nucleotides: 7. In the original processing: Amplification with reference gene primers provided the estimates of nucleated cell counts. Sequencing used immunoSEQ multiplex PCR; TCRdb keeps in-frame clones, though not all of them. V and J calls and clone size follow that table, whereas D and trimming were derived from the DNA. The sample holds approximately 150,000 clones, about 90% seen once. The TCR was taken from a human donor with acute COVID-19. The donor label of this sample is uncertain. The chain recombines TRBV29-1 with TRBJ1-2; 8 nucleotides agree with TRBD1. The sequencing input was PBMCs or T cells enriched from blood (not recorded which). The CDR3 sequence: CSVDQGAPVYGYTF. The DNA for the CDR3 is TGCAGCGTTGATCAGGGGGCGCCGGTCTATGGCTACACCTTC.